Included here is one TCR beta chain sequence, with context. The source of the sample is a study of blood T cell repertoires in COVID-19. This table comes from immunoSEQ multiplex PCR, and its TCRdb copy is limited to in-frame clones, with some not included. The repertoire holds about 140,000 clones, with about 76% as singletons. Germline-derived CDR1 and CDR2 are MNHEY and SVGAGI. V gave up 5 bases and J gave up 5 bases; unmatched junction bases: 9. The CDR3 is 15 residues long. The sequencing input was peripheral blood. The receptor's source is an elderly man with acute or convalescent COVID-19. The chain employs TRBV6-5 and TRBJ2-7, with 10 bases matching TRBD1. For the CDR3, the DNA is TGTGCCAGCAGTCTGACCCGGGACAGGGGCCACGAGCAGTACTTC. This encodes CASSLTRDRGHEQYF.